The entry below describes one T cell receptor (beta chain). Its antigen is unidentified. This sample is drawn from a study of beta chain features in type 1 diabetes. Regarding the study as a whole: People with Type 1 diabetes carried modestly yet significantly shorter TCRB CDR3s in all four CD4+ subsets. Patients' naive, central memory and regulatory TCRB repertoires appeared more alike than those of healthy donors. Whether HLA type affects TCRB rearrangement stayed undetermined in the present work.

Reverse transcribing all isolated RNA meant expressed TCRB transcripts were sequenced. The protocol was immunoSEQ multiplex PCR, while the TCRdb copy is restricted to in-frame clones and leaves out a portion. The table has a few hundred thousand clones, about 9.3% seen once. Sorting that relied on CD45RO/CCR7/CD25/CD127/CD95/CD27 yielded CD4+ naive, central memory, regulatory and stem cell-like memory cells. Per germline, CDR1 MDHEN and CDR2 SYDVKM. The CDR3 is made up of 16 amino acids. With 4 bases clipped from V and 4 bases from J, the junction kept 6 bases outside the gene matches. This sequence joins TRBV28 and TRBJ2-1; 11 bases agree with TRBD2. This TCR derives from a woman aged 18-29 years in good health. The sample taken for sequencing was naive CD4+ T cells from blood. CDR3 in DNA: TGTGCCAGCAGTTCCCCGAGACTAGCGGGATACAATGAGCAGTTCTTC. Translated, it gives CASSSPRLAGYNEQFF.